The clone carrying this TCR beta chain was found a few times. CDR1 and CDR2 (germline): LNHDA, SQIVND (reference sequence). Between the trimmed V and J ends, which lost 0 bases and 6 bases, there was a span of 14 bases. The CDR3 has 15 amino acids. This entry comes from a study of sequential checkpoint blockade in melanoma. Across the whole study: First-line arms were nivolumab then ipilimumab, or the reverse, randomized 1:1. Both treatment sequences were followed by maintenance nivolumab.

The treatment denotes: randomized to nivolumab then ipilimumab (arm A) or the reverse (arm B). From thawed PBMCs, live CD3+CD8+ cells negative for CD19 and CD56 were sorted. Sequencing was performed with immunoSEQ multiplex PCR; in TCRdb, only in-frame clones are kept and a portion is missing. The sample has approximately 29,000 clones, 83% seen once; the top ten hold approximately 16%. This sample comprised CD8+ T cells sorted from blood (inferred from file names), obtained from a patient given nivolumab and ipilimumab in sequence. The sequence derives from a human donor with melanoma. The genes are TRBV19 and TRBJ1-2, with D unresolved. CDR3 sequence: CASSIDGGRGDGYTF. For the CDR3, the DNA is TGTGCCAGTAGTATAGACGGTGGCAGAGGAGATGGCTACACCTTC.